Below, one T cell receptor (beta chain) is given with its context. The table lists this clonotype with a few counts. This clone's antigen is unknown. Base qualities were left out, and no much larger clone turns up one base away. The data were obtained in a study of blood T cells in healthy people across ages (dated by TCRdb to about 2015). With regard to the full study: In model experiments, template switching captured roughly one uniquely barcoded TCR beta cDNA molecule for every two T cells. To track age-related changes in TCR beta repertoire diversity, the study relied on deep sequencing normalized with unique cDNA molecular identifiers. Four age groups were formed from the donors: young (average roughly 15 years), middle-aged (more than 35), aged (about 62) and long-lived (roughly 81). To avoid experimental bias, donors of different ages were spread randomly across the sequencing lanes. The study analyzed two additional independent replicas of 1 million unique cDNA reads from the same blood draw for two donors, one aged 18 to 30 and one aged 80 or older.

The method was 5' RACE. Sequenced on an Illumina HiSeq 2500. The second PCR ran for roughly 7 to 11 cycles and used a J-beta primer mix along with a sample-barcoded 5' primer. Each TCR beta cDNA molecule received a unique molecular identifier from a template-switch 5' adaptor carrying 12 random nucleotides. At least 2.5 million CDR3-containing paired-end reads were obtained from each sample. The Mint cDNA synthesis kit, primed by a TRBC-specific oligonucleotide, was used to synthesize first-strand cDNA from all RNA. All cDNA was treated with uracil-DNA glycosylase and then went through a first 18-cycle PCR with the universal primers M1SS and BC2_uni_R. As for the authors' bioinformatics: For normalization, 1 million high-quality reads were randomly selected from each sample, with every read carrying a distinct molecular identifier. Reads sharing molecular identifiers were discarded rather than binned into consensus sequences. MiTCR, run with a Q25 quality threshold and the strictest error-elimination algorithm, handled CDR3 identification, clonotype clustering and error correction. A nonparametric unseen species model with Euler transformation was used to estimate lower-bound total TCR beta diversity. TCRdb's own reprocessing of the public reads used fastp at Q25 and MiXCR and kept productive beta chains. Duplicate CDR3 protein sequences are folded into a single record with the most common DNA and genes. These V and J calls rely on TCRdb rather than the paper's analysis. Here the sample has more than 650,000 distinct CDR3 sequences; 22% occur a single time. The leading ten clones occupy roughly a fifth of the sample.

The donors were about 40 Caucasian individuals from Russia, aged roughly 6 to 90 years, who were systemically healthy. Each donor gave 9 to 10 milliliters of peripheral blood, collected into EDTA-treated Vacutainer tubes. Ficoll-Paque density-gradient centrifugation was used to isolate PBMCs, with at least 7 million obtained per sample. Total RNA was extracted from PBMCs with Trizol reagent, with at least 6 micrograms obtained per sample. For every donor, an aliquot of PBMCs went through flow cytometry to measure the percentages of naive CD45RAhigh/CD27high T cells. Study-level results and caveats: A strong correlation was found between observed TCR beta diversity and the percentage of naive T cells measured by flow cytometry. Because donor CMV infection status was unknown, age-related changes in expanded clonotypes were potentially confounded. Compared with the aged group, more naive CD4+ T cells, fewer expanded clones and increased TCR diversity were shown by the long-lived group, suggesting age selection. Estimates of total diversity based on one million sequenced T cells were considered lower bounds and underestimates. As age increased, observed TCR beta diversity per million T cells dropped in a roughly linear way, and a significant reduction was already evident by age 40. Because profiling used bulk unsorted PBMCs, naive and antigen-experienced compartments could not be compared conclusively.

Relative to germline, V is 2 bases shorter and J is 5 bases shorter, with 12 bases between their ends. The germline V gene (reference sequence) provides CDR1 SEHNR and CDR2 FQNEAQ. Counted from cysteine to phenylalanine, this CDR3 has 14 amino acids. The sequence is cut down to CDR3 DNA, 42 bases in frame from base 1. Rearrangement joined TRBV7-9 to TRBJ2-5; TRBD2 might be the D gene, on 5 matching bases. The material sequenced was blood. The receptor's source is a man between 70 and 80 years old in good health. The nucleotide sequence is given as TGTGCCAGCAGCTTAACAAGGACTGTGGAGACCCAGTACTTC. It translates as CASSLTRTVETQYF. The entire variable domain, with the stretches around the CDR3 drawn from the reference TRBV7-9 and TRBJ2-5 proteins, is DTGVSQNPRHKITKRGQNVTFRCDPISEHNRLYWYRQTLGQGPEFLTYFQNEAQLEKSRLLSDRFSAERPKGSFSTLEIQRTEQGDSAMYLCASSLTRTVETQYFGPGTRLLVL.